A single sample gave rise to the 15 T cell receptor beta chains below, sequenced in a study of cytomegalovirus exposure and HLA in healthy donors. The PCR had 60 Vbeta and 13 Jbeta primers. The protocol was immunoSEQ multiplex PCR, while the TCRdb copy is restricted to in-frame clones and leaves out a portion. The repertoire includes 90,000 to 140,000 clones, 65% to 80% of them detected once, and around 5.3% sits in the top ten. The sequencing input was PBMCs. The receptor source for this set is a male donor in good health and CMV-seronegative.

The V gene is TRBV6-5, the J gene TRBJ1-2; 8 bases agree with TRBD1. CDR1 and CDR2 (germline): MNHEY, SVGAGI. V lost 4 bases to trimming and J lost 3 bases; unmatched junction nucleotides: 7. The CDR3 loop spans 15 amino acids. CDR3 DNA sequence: TGTGCCAGCAGTTCAACCGGGACAGGATACTATGGCTACACCTTC. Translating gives CASSSTGTGYYGYTF.

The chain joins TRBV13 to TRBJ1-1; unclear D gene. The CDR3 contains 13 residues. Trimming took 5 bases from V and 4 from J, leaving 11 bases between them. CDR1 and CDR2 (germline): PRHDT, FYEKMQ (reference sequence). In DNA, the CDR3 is TGTGCCAGCAGCCCAACCGGGGTCACTGAAGCTTTCTTT. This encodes CASSPTGVTEAFF.

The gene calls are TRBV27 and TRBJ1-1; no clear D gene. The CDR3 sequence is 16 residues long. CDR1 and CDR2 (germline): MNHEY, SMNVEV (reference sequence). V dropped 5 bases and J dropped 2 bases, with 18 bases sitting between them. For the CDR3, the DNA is TGTGCCAGCAGTCTCCGACATATTAGTTATAACACTGAAGCTTTCTTT. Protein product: CASSLRHISYNTEAFF.

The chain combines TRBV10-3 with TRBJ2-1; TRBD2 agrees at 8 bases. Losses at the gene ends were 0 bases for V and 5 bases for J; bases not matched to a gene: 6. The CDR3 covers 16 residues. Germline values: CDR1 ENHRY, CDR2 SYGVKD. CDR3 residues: CAISESTGGDNNEQFF. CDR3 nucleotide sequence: TGTGCCATCAGTGAGTCAACGGGAGGGGATAACAATGAGCAGTTCTTC.

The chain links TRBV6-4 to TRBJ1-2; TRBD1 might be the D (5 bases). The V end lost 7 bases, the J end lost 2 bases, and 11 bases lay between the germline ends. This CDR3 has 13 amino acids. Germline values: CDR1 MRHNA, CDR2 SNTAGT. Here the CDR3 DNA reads TGTGCCAGCATTGTTGCAGGGAACTATGGCTACACCTTC. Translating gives CASIVAGNYGYTF.

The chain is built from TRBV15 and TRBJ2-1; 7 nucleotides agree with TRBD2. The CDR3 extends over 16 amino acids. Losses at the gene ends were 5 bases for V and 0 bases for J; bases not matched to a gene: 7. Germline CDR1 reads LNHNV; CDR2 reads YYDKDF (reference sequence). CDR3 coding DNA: TGTGCCACCAGCGGGGGGGACTTTGGCTCCTACAATGAGCAGTTCTTC. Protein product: CATSGGDFGSYNEQFF. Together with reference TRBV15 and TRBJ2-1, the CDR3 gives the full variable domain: DAMVIQNPRYQVTQFGKPVTLSCSQTLNHNVMYWYQQKSSQAPKLLFHYYDKDFNNEADTPDNFQSRRPNTSFCFLDIRSPGLGDTAMYLCATSGGDFGSYNEQFFGPGTRLTVL.

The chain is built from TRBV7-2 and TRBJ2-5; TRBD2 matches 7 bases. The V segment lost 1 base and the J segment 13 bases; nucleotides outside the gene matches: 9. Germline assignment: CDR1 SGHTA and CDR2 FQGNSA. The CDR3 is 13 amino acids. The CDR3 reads CASSLGGGRDSYF. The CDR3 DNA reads TGTGCCAGCAGCTTAGGGGGAGGGCGGGATTCGTACTTC. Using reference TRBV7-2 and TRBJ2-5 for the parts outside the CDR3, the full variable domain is GAGVSQSPSNKVTEKGKDVELRCDPISGHTALYWYRQSLGQGLEFLIYFQGNSAPDKSGLPSDRFSAERTGGSVSTLTIQRTQQEDSAVYLCASSLGGGRDSYFGPGTRLLVL.

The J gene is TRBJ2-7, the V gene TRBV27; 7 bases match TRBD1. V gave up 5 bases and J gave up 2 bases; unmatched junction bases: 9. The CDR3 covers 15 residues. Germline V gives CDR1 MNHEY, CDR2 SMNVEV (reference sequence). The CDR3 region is CASSAYRGPPYEQYF. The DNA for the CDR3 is TGTGCCAGCAGTGCGTACAGGGGTCCTCCCTACGAGCAGTACTTC.

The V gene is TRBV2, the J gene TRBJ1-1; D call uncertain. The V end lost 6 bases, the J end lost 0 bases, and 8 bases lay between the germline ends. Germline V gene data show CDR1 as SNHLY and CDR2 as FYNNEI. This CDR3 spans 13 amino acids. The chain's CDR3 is CASRGELNTEAFF. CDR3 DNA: TGTGCCAGCAGGGGAGAGTTGAACACTGAAGCTTTCTTT.

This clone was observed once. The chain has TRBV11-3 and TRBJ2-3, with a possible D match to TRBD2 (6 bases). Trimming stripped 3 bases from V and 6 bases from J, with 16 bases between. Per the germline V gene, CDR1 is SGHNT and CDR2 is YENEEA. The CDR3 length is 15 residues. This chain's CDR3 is CASSFSSEGSDTQYF. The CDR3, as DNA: TGTGCCAGCAGCTTCTCTAGCGAGGGGTCGGATACGCAGTATTTT. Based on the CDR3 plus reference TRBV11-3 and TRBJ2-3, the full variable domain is EAGVVQSPRYKIIEKKQPVAFWCNPISGHNTLYWYLQNLGQGPELLIRYENEEAVDDSQLPKDRFSAERLKGVDSTLKIQPAELGDSAVYLCASSFSSEGSDTQYFGPGTRLTVL.

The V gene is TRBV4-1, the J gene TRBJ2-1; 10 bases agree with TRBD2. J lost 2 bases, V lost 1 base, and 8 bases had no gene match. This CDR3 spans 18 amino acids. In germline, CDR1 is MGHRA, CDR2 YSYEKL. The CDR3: CASSQVGTGTSAYNEQFF. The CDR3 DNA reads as TGCGCCAGCAGCCAAGTGGGAACCGGGACTAGCGCCTACAATGAGCAGTTCTTC.

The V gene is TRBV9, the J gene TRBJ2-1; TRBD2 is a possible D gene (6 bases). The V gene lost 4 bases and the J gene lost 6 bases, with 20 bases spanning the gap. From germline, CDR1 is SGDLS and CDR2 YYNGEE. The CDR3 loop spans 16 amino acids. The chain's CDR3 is CASSSGDWFPGNEQFF. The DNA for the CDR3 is TGTGCCAGCAGCTCCGGGGACTGGTTCCCGGGCAATGAGCAGTTCTTC.

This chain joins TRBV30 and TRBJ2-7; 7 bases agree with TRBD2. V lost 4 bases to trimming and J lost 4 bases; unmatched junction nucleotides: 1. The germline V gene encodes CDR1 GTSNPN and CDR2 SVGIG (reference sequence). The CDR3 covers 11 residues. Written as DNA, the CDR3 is TGTGCCTGGACCGGGGGGTACGAGCAGTACTTC. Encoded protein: CAWTGGYEQYF.

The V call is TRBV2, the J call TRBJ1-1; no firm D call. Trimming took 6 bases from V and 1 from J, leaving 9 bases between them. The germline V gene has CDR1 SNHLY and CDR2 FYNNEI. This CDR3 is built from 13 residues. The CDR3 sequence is CASRGDANTEAFF. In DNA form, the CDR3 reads TGTGCCAGCAGGGGAGACGCGAACACTGAAGCTTTCTTT. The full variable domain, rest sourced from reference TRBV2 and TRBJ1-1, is EPEVTQTPSHQVTQMGQEVILRCVPISNHLYFYWYRQILGQKVEFLVSFYNNEISEKSEIFDDQFSVERPDGSNFTLKIRSTKLEDSAMYFCASRGDANTEAFFGQGTRLTVV.

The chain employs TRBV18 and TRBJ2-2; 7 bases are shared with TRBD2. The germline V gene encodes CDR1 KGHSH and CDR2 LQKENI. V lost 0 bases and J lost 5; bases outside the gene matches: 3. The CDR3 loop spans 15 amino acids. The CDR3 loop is CASSPPTRGTGELFF. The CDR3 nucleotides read TGTGCCAGCTCACCACCGACGCGGGGGACCGGGGAGCTGTTTTTT.